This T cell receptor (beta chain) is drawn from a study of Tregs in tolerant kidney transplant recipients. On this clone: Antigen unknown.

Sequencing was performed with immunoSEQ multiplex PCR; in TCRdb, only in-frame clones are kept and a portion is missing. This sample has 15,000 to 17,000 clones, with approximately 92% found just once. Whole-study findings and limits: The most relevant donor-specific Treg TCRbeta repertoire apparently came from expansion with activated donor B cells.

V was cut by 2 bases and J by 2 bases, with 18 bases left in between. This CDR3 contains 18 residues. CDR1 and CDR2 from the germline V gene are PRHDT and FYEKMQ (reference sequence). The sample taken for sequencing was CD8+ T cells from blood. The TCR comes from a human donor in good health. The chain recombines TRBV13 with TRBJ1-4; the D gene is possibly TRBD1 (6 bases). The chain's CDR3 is CASSLTPFRGNTNEKLFF. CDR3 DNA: TGTGCCAGCAGCTTAACCCCGTTCAGGGGAAATACTAATGAAAAACTGTTTTTT.